The 18 T cell receptor beta chains given below trace back to one sample, sequenced in a study of blood T cell repertoires in COVID-19. Assay: immunoSEQ multiplex PCR; the TCRdb copy retains only in-frame clones and omits some. The table has about 52,000 clones, approximately 85% seen once; the top ten hold about a tenth. The sample taken for sequencing was peripheral blood. Source of these receptors: a human donor in a cohort sampled during active COVID-19.

This chain links TRBV5-1 with TRBJ2-7, with TRBD1 matching over 7 bases. With V trimmed by 2 bases and J by 0 bases, 5 bases remained unmatched. The CDR3 consists of 15 residues. CDR1 and CDR2 (germline): SGHRS, YFSETQ. CDR3 loop: CASSFWDSSSYEQYF. In DNA form, the CDR3 reads TGCGCCAGCAGCTTTTGGGACAGTTCCTCCTACGAGCAGTACTTC.

V gene TRBV28 combines with J gene TRBJ2-7, with 9 positions matching TRBD2. The V and J ends lost 5 bases and 4 bases, in that order; junction bases with no gene match: 6. In germline, CDR1 is MDHEN, CDR2 SYDVKM. The length of the CDR3 is 14 residues. The CDR3, as DNA: TGTGCCAGCAGTAAGGGCGGGAGGGTGTACGAGCAGTACTTC. Its translation: CASSKGGRVYEQYF.

The V call is TRBV9, the J call TRBJ2-3, with 8 bases aligning to TRBD2. The CDR3 is made up of 16 amino acids. Germline-derived CDR1 and CDR2 are SGDLS and YYNGEE. Trimming at V came to 0 bases and at J to 2 bases, leaving 5 bases not matched to a gene. The DNA for the CDR3 is TGTGCCAGCAGCGTAGGCGGAGCGGGGGACACAGATACGCAGTATTTT. Translated: CASSVGGAGDTDTQYF. The whole variable domain, filled in from reference TRBV9 and TRBJ2-3, reads DSGVTQTPKHLITATGQRVTLRCSPRSGDLSVYWYQQSLDQGLQFLIQYYNGEERAKGNILERFSAQQFPDLHSELNLSSLELGDSALYFCASSVGGAGDTDTQYFGPGTRLTVL.

The chain couples TRBV19 to TRBJ2-3; 14 bases match TRBD2. Germline V lookup: CDR1 LNHDA, CDR2 SQIVND (reference sequence). Unmatched junction bases numbered 21, after V lost 7 bases and J lost 9 bases. The CDR3 has 19 amino acids. CDR3 sequence (DNA): TGTGCCAGTACCGTGACCCACCTTAGACTAGCGGGGGGGCAGTCGACGCAGTATTTT. This gives the protein CASTVTHLRLAGGQSTQYF. The whole variable domain, remainder taken from reference TRBV19 and TRBJ2-3, is DGGITQSPKYLFRKEGQNVTLSCEQNLNHDAMYWYRQDPGQGLRLIYYSQIVNDFQKGDIAEGYSVSREKKESFPLTVTSAQKNPTAFYLCASTVTHLRLAGGQSTQYFGPGTRLTVL.

CDR3 loop: CACSTKGGYGYTF. The CDR3 DNA sequence: TGTGCCTGTTCTACAAAAGGGGGTTATGGCTACACCTTC. V and J are TRBV30 and TRBJ1-2, with D maybe TRBD1 (6 bases). Deletions cut 6 bases from V and 5 bases from J, with 16 bases between. CDR1 and CDR2 from the germline V gene are GTSNPN and SVGIG (reference sequence). This CDR3 spans 13 amino acids. Looking up the rest from reference TRBV30 and TRBJ1-2 gives the full variable domain: SQTIHQWPATLVQPVGSPLSLECTVEGTSNPNLYWYRQAAGRGLQLLFYSVGIGQISSEVPQNLSASRPQDRQFILSSKKLLLSDSGFYLCACSTKGGYGYTFGSGTRLTVV.

This chain connects TRBV5-8 to TRBJ1-5; D possibly corresponds to TRBD1 (5 bases). The V gene's germline CDR1 is SGHTS and CDR2 YDEGEE. Trimming left V 0 bases short and J 4 bases short, with 11 bases between. This CDR3 spans 15 amino acids. The CDR3 DNA is TGTGCCAGCAGCTTGGTACAGGCCATAAATCAGCCCCAGCATTTT. Protein sequence: CASSLVQAINQPQHF.

In nucleotides, the CDR3 is TGTGCCAGCAGCCCCCAGGGGGCCTCCTACGAGCAGTACTTC. It translates to CASSPQGASYEQYF. This rearrangement joins TRBV5-4 to TRBJ2-7, with 8 bases lining up with TRBD1. With V trimmed by 4 bases and J by 0 bases, 3 bases remained unmatched. Germline CDR1 is SGHNT and CDR2 is YYREEE (reference sequence). There are 14 residues in the CDR3.

The chain joins TRBV5-1 to TRBJ1-2; TRBD1 is a possible D gene (6 bases). Germline V CDR1 and CDR2: SGHRS, YFSETQ. Trimming took 0 bases from V and 4 from J, leaving 10 bases between them. This CDR3 is built from 14 residues. The chain's CDR3 is CASSLGRDTYGYTF. CDR3 coding DNA: TGCGCCAGCAGCTTGGGCCGGGACACCTATGGCTACACCTTC. Full variable domain (missing parts from reference TRBV5-1 and TRBJ1-2): KAGVTQTPRYLIKTRGQQVTLSCSPISGHRSVSWYQQTPGQGLQFLFEYFSETQRNKGNFPGRFSGRQFSNSRSEMNVSTLELGDSALYLCASSLGRDTYGYTFGSGTRLTVV.

This clone was seen just once. This sequence joins TRBV9 and TRBJ2-2, with 7 bases identical to TRBD2. The CDR3 sequence is 15 residues long. V trimming: 3 bases; J trimming: 6 bases; junction bases outside the gene matches: 8. Germline-derived CDR1 and CDR2 are SGDLS and YYNGEE. CDR3 in DNA: TGTGCCAGCAGCGCACCTGGACTAGTCGCCGGGGAGCTGTTTTTT. As protein: CASSAPGLVAGELFF.

V and J are TRBV2 and TRBJ1-2, with TRBD1 matching 10 bases. CDR1 is SNHLY, CDR2 FYNNEI, per germline. CDR3 length: 15 residues. The V and J ends lost 4 bases and 8 bases, in that order; junction bases with no gene match: 10. Written as DNA, the CDR3 is TGTGCCAGCAGTGGAACCGGGACAGGGGCAGAAGGCTACACCTTC. Translating gives CASSGTGTGAEGYTF.

This chain links TRBV6-6 with TRBJ2-7; 10 nucleotides line up with TRBD1. Germline loops: CDR1 MNHNY, CDR2 SVGAGI (reference sequence). This CDR3 is 15 amino acids long. V dropped 0 bases and J dropped 3; count of bases not matched to a gene: 2. Here the CDR3 reads CASSYSRTGGYEQYF. CDR3 nucleotide sequence: TGTGCCAGCAGTTACTCCCGGACAGGGGGCTACGAGCAGTACTTC.

V gene TRBV5-1 combines with J gene TRBJ2-7; 8 bases map to TRBD1. The CDR3 has 15 amino acids. V dropped 4 bases and J dropped 3; count of bases not matched to a gene: 9. Germline assignment: CDR1 SGHRS and CDR2 YFSETQ. Here the CDR3 DNA reads TGCGCCAGCAGCCTGAAGGAACAGGGGGACTACGAGCAGTACTTC. Encoded protein: CASSLKEQGDYEQYF.

This clone is a singleton in its sample. The chain is built from TRBV6-1 and TRBJ2-5; TRBD2 matches 12 bases. V dropped 3 bases and J dropped 2; count of bases not matched to a gene: 7. Germline CDR1 and CDR2: MNHNS and SASEGT. The CDR3 has 17 amino acids. The CDR3: CASSEPPLAGGQETQYF. The CDR3 nucleotides read TGTGCCAGCAGTGAGCCCCCACTAGCGGGGGGACAAGAGACCCAGTACTTC.

This clone showed up just a few times. The J gene is TRBJ2-2, the V gene TRBV7-9, with D unclear. CDR3 length equals 15 residues. Looked up from germline, CDR1 is SEHNR and CDR2 is FQNEAQ (reference sequence). Trimming pared 1 base from V and 1 base from J, leaving 7 bases between. The CDR3 protein is CASSLVPGNTGELFF. The CDR3 bases are TGTGCCAGCAGCTTAGTTCCGGGGAACACCGGGGAGCTGTTTTTT.

The chain recombines TRBV9 with TRBJ2-5; maybe TRBD2 (6 bases). V was pared by 3 bases and J by 2 bases, with 14 bases between. Germline lookup yields CDR1 SGDLS and CDR2 YYNGEE. The CDR3 length is 15 residues. The CDR3 here is CASSGGEEPQETQYF. In nucleotides, the CDR3 is TGTGCCAGCAGCGGGGGGGAGGAACCACAAGAGACCCAGTACTTC.

This clone was counted a few times. The chain couples TRBV9 to TRBJ2-7; 10 nucleotides agree with TRBD2. CDR1 is SGDLS, CDR2 YYNGEE, per germline. CDR3 size: 15 residues. V lost 2 bases and J lost 6; bases outside the gene matches: 8. The CDR3 coding sequence is TGTGCCAGCAGCGTCCGCCTAGCGGGAGTAGGCGAGCAGTACTTC. Protein: CASSVRLAGVGEQYF.

This chain connects TRBV19 to TRBJ1-6, with D perhaps matching TRBD1 (5 bases). Germline V gene lookup returns CDR1 LNHDA and CDR2 SQIVND (reference sequence). The V gene lost 7 bases and the J gene lost 0 bases, with 10 bases spanning the gap. The CDR3 runs to 15 residues. This CDR3 is CASNTGGSYNSPLHF. The CDR3 coding sequence is TGTGCCAGTAACACCGGGGGCTCCTATAATTCACCCCTCCACTTT.

J is TRBJ2-7 and V is TRBV28, with 7 nucleotides matching TRBD1. With 5 bases clipped from V and 6 bases from J, the junction kept 10 bases outside the gene matches. CDR1 and CDR2 (germline): MDHEN, SYDVKM. This CDR3 has 14 residues. In DNA, the CDR3 is TGTGCCAGCAGTCCGGGACAGTCCCCGGGCGAGCAGTACTTC. It yields the protein CASSPGQSPGEQYF.